The T cell receptor beta chain under discussion was sequenced for a study of early T cells in non-severe SARS-CoV-2 infection. Study in general: Chains were not paired, and sequencing was done on bulk RNA from unsorted whole blood.

General observations from the study: Clonotype matching in VDJdb favored anti-spike CD8 responses and did not capture private and CD4 specificities.

Attachment of unique molecular identifiers was made to individual cDNA molecules. TCRdb redid the calling of the 5' RACE reads with MiXCR, one entry per CDR3 protein. The table lists 60,000 or so distinct CDR3 sequences, around 9% of them singletons. A note on this clonotype: Its specificity is not known.

The CDR3 is made up of 14 amino acids. Trimming cost V 5 bases and J 2 bases, with 10 bases left between them. The germline gives CDR1 SNHLY, CDR2 FYNNEI. Input material: whole blood. This chain connects TRBV2 to TRBJ1-5; D is uncertain. This TCR was recovered from an adult who was a healthcare worker with PCR-confirmed SARS-CoV-2 infection or an uninfected control (not recorded which). CDR3 sequence reads: CASSFSSRNQPQHF. The CDR3 nucleotides read TGTGCCAGCAGTTTCTCCAGTCGCAATCAGCCCCAGCATTTT.